Sequencing of this T cell receptor (beta chain) was carried out in a study of PD-L1 blockade in urothelial cancer (dated by TCRdb to between 2016 and 2019). In the study overall: Every patient began therapy at some point between 2013 and 2015 and was given atezolizumab 1,200 mg intravenously every 3 weeks. Progression-free survival longer than 6 months counted as durable clinical benefit, and TCR features were additionally tested against both progression-free and overall survival. In the same patients, pretreatment tumors underwent whole exome sequencing and RNA sequencing in addition to TCR sequencing. Blood samples were analyzed 3 weeks after the start of treatment (second dose) and 6 weeks after the start of treatment. Somatic, immune and clinical correlates of response to PD-L1 blockade with atezolizumab in urothelial cancer were the focus of an exploratory multi-omic analysis. Pretreatment blood TCR-seq was available for twenty-nine patients, at least one posttreatment blood collection was obtained for about 25 patients, and tumor TCR-seq was available for about 25 patients. Pretreatment tumor samples and matched peripheral blood, collected serially before and after atezolizumab treatment, underwent TCR sequencing. An ECOG performance status of 0 or 1 was recorded for the patients, and 0 to 3 prior chemotherapy regimens had been received by the patients. Blood samples gave a median of 141,255 T cells and approximately 80,000 unique TCRs, with a median clonality of around 0.074. Durable clinical benefit was achieved by nine patients but not by the remaining 20. About 85% of the roughly 29 patients were males with bladder-origin urothelial cancer, and about 65% of the roughly 29 reported a prior smoking history.

A word on this clone: This receptor's antigen is unknown. A read error may produce the germline difference seen at one junction end.

To estimate absolute template abundance from read counts, synthetic TCR analog templates were spiked into each PCR. TCRbeta CDR3 regions were amplified from genomic DNA with bias-controlled V and J gene primers using the immunoSEQ assay. Sequencing of rearranged TCRbeta segments was performed at approximately 20X coverage. Per the source publication's procedure: Clustering was used to correct sequencing errors, and CDR3s were annotated against IMGT so that V, D and J genes could be assigned. Only productive TCRbeta rearrangements were used in downstream analyses, excluding out-of-frame or stop-codon sequences. Clonality was calculated as one minus the Shannon entropy normalized by the log of the number of unique productive sequences. Fisher's exact test with Benjamini-Hochberg correction, at a threshold of adjusted p below 0.01, was used to find clones that differed between time points or between blood and tumor. TCRdb took this table from immuneACCESS and kept in-frame rearrangements with V and J called. Such tables lack part of the clones; where checked against another copy, unresolved V genes explain under half of the gap, and the rest is unexplained. The V and J calls and clone size were taken over from that table, and D and trimming were inferred from the DNA. This sample gives about 88,000 clones in total; more than 85% of them show up just once. The ten largest clonotypes hold 8.5% to 9.5% of the sample.

Here is what the overall study found, with its caveats: Among patients with durable benefit, tumor-associated TCR clones showed greater expansion in peripheral blood 3 weeks after treatment started (n of about 21, p = 0.022). A pretreatment peripheral blood TCR clonality below the median was linked to improved progression-free and overall survival. Because the sample size was small (n of about 29) and many exploratory analyses were performed, the results are intended to be hypothesis-generating.

A cohort of 25 to 35 patients with locally advanced or metastatic urothelial carcinoma, treated at Memorial Sloan Kettering on a trial protocol, was included. Peripheral blood mononuclear cells were collected from each patient pretreatment and during treatment, giving between 1 and 8 total time points per patient. The Qiagen DNeasy Blood extraction kit was used to purify genomic DNA from total PBMCs and from tumor samples. Collected pretreatment and during treatment, PBMCs were isolated and stored as previously described. Via the germline V gene (reference sequence), CDR1 is LNHNV and CDR2 YYDKDF. The CDR3, cysteine through phenylalanine, is 15 amino acids long. Of the read, only the CDR3 DNA is kept; its 45 bases are in frame from base 1.

This sample comprised PBMCs, obtained around atezolizumab (anti-PD-L1) treatment. The source is a man aged 55 to 70 with urothelial cancer. Rearrangement joined TRBV15 to TRBJ1-4; TRBD1 agrees with 7 junctional bases. The CDR3 region reads CATTTRTGANEKLFF. The DNA is as follows: TGTGCCACCACAACCCGGACAGGAGCTAACGAAAAACTGTTTTTT.